This TCR beta chain was recorded in a study of shared clonotypes between healthy human individuals. General study results and limits: Among the subsets, naive ones generally showed larger estimated richness than memory ones.

Genomic DNA per cell subset filled all wells of several immunoSEQ plates. Clones were read by immunoSEQ multiplex PCR, and TCRdb kept only the in-frame ones, dropping some. The profile shows more than 1.2 million clones, roughly 98.5% of them singletons. Each of the donors was a healthy adult who was HIV-negative and had not had a recent acute infection or vaccination. Of note for this clone: Its target is unknown.

The V and J ends lost 5 bases and 3 bases respectively, with 27 bases between them. Germline V gene sequence: CDR1 SGHRS, CDR2 YFSETQ. This CDR3 spans 18 amino acids. This chain links TRBV5-1 with TRBJ2-7, with a weak D call TRBD1 (6 bases). This receptor was taken from a man aged 30-40 years in good health. Sequenced: naive CD4+ T cells sorted from blood. Noted subset: CD45RA+ positively selected. This chain's CDR3 is CASRPTGRRAEAGYEQYF. In nucleotides, the CDR3 is TGCGCCAGCAGACCTACAGGGCGGCGGGCGGAGGCTGGCTACGAGCAGTACTTC.